Described below is a single T cell receptor beta chain sequence and its context. This sample was taken from a study of CD8 T cells in Susac syndrome. CDR1 and CDR2 from the germline V gene are MDHEN and SYDVKM. V was trimmed by 2 bases and J by 5 bases, leaving 21 bases between them. CDR3 length: 17 residues. Random hexamers were used to reverse transcribe an amount of roughly 0.45 to 1 ug RNA. TCRdb called the immunoSEQ multiplex PCR reads again in MiXCR, with one record for every CDR3 protein. This sample has 130,000 or so distinct CDR3 sequences; about 90% occur once, and the top ten carry 0.24%. Negative isolation yielded CD4+ and CD8+ T cells, and FACS enriched TEMRA cells.

The clonotype originates from a human donor with multiple sclerosis. The chain recombines TRBV28 with TRBJ2-5; possible D gene TRBD2, 6 bases. Input material: CD8+ T cells from PBMCs. CDR3 DNA sequence: TGTGCCAGCAGTTTAGGTTCCGGACGTCCCGGAGGGGAGACCCAGTACTTC. Its protein product is CASSLGSGRPGGETQYF.